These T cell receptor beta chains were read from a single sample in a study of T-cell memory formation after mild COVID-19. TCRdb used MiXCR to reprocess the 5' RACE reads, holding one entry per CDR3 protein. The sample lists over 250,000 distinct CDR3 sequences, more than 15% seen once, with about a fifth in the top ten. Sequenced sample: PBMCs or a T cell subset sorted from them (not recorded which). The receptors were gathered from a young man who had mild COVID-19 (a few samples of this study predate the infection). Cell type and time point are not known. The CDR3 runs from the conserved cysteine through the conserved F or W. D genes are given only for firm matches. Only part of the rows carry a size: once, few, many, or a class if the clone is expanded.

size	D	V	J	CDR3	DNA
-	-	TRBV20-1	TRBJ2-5	CSARVGGLQETQYF	TGCAGTGCTAGAGTGGGGGGACTCCAAGAGACCCAGTACTTC
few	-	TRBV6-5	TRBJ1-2	CATQGCCNYGYTF	TGTGCCACCCAGGGGTGTTGTAACTATGGCTACACCTTC
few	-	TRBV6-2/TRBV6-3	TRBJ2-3	CASGSGNTQYF	TGTGCCAGCGGCTCCGGGAATACGCAGTATTTT
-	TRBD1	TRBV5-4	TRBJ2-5	CASSLDRASETQYF	TGTGCCAGCAGCTTAGACAGGGCCTCAGAGACCCAGTACTTC
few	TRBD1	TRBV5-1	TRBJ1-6	CASSSDRTYNSPLHF	TGCGCCAGCAGCTCGGACAGGACCTATAATTCACCCCTCCACTTT
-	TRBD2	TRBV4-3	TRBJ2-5	CASSQPELRGGEETQYF	TGCGCCAGCAGCCAACCGGAACTACGCGGGGGAGAAGAGACCCAGTACTTC
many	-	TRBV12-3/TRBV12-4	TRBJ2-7	CASSLTGSLYEQYF	TGTGCCAGCAGTTTAACAGGGAGTTTGTACGAGCAGTACTTC
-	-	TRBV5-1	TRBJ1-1	CASSLSNQGTEAFF	TGCGCCAGCAGCTTATCCAACCAGGGCACTGAAGCTTTCTTT
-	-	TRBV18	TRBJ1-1	CASSPQGISEAFF	TGTGCCAGCTCACCACAGGGTATCTCTGAAGCTTTCTTT
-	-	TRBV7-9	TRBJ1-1	CASSLAWEGTEAFF	TGTGCCAGCAGCTTAGCGTGGGAGGGGACGGAAGCTTTCTTT
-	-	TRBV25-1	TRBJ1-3	CASSDDRGDTASGNTIYF	TGTGCCAGCAGTGATGATAGAGGGGACACTGCCTCTGGAAACACCATATATTTT
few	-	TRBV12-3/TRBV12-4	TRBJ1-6	CASSPQGVNSPLHF	TGTGCCAGCAGTCCCCAGGGAGTTAATTCACCCCTCCACTTT
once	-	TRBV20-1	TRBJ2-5	CSATAPDFGSVWTQYF	TGCAGTGCCACCGCCCCGGATTTTGGGTCGGTTTGGACCCAGTACTTC
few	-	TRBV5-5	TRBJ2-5	CASSLGPTGSKTQYF	TGTGCCAGCAGCTTGGGACCTACGGGTAGTAAGACCCAGTACTTC